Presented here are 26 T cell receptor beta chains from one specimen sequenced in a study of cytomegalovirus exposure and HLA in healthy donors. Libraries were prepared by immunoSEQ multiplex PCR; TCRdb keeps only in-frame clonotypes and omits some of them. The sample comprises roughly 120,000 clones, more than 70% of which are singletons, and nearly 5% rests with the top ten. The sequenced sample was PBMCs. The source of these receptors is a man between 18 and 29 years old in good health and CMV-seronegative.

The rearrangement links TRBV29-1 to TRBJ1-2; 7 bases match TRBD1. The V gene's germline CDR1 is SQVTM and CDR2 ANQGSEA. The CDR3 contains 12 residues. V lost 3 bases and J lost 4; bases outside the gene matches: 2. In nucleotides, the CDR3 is TGCAGCGTTGAGGGGACAGCCTATGGCTACACCTTC. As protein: CSVEGTAYGYTF. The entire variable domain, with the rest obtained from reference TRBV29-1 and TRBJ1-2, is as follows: SAVISQKPSRDICQRGTSLTIQCQVDSQVTMMFWYRQQPGQSLTLIATANQGSEATYESGFVIDKFPISRPNLTFSTLTVSNMSPEDSSIYLCSVEGTAYGYTFGSGTRLTVV.

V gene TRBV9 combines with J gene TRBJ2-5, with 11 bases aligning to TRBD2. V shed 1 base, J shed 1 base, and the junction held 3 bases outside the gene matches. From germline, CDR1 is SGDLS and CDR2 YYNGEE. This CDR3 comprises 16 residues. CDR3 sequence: CASSVNSGGGQETQYF. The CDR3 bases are TGTGCCAGCAGCGTAAATAGCGGGGGGGGCCAAGAGACCCAGTACTTC.

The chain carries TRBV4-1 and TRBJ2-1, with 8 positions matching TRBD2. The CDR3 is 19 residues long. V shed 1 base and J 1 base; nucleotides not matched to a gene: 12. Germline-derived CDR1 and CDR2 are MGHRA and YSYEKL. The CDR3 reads CASSQGGGSGSGSYNEQFF. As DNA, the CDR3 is TGCGCCAGCAGCCAAGGGGGAGGGAGCGGGAGTGGGTCCTACAATGAGCAGTTCTTC.

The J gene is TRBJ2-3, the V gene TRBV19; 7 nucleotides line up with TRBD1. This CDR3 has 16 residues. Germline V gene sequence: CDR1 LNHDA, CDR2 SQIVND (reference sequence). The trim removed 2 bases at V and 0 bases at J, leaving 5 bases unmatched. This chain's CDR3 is CASSIIGTASTDTQYF. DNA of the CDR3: TGTGCCAGTAGTATAATCGGGACAGCTAGCACAGATACGCAGTATTTT. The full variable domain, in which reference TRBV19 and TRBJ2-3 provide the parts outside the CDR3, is DGGITQSPKYLFRKEGQNVTLSCEQNLNHDAMYWYRQDPGQGLRLIYYSQIVNDFQKGDIAEGYSVSREKKESFPLTVTSAQKNPTAFYLCASSIIGTASTDTQYFGPGTRLTVL.

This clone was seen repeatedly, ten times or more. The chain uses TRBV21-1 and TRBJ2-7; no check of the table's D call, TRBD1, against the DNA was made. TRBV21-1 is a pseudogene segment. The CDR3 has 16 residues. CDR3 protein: CASSLGKGQHSYEQYF. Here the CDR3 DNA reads TGTGCCAGCAGCCTAGGGAAGGGACAGCACTCCTACGAGCAGTACTTC.

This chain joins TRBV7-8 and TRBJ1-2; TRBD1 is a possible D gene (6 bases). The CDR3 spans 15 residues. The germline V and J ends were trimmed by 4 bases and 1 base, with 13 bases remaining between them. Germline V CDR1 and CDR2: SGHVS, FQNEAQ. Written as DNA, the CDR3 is TGTGCCAGCAGCTACCAGGACAGTTTTAACTATGGCTACACCTTC. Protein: CASSYQDSFNYGYTF.

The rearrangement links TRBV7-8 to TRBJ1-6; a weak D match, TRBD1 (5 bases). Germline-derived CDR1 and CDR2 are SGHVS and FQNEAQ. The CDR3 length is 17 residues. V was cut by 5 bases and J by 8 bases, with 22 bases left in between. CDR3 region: CASSPGHPLLTHSPLHF. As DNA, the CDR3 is TGTGCCAGCAGCCCAGGACACCCGCTACTTACACATTCACCCCTCCACTTT.

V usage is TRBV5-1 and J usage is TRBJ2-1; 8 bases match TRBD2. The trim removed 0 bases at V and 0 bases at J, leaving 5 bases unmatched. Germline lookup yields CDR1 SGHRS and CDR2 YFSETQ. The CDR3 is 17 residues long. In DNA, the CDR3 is TGCGCCAGCAGCTTGGCCGGGGGGGGGAGCTCCTACAATGAGCAGTTCTTC. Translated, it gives CASSLAGGGSSYNEQFF.

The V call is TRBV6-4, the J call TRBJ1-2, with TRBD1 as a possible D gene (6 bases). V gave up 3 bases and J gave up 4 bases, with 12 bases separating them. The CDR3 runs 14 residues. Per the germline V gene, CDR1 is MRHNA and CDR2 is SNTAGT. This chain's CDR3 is CASSEGGGVYGYTF. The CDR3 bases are TGTGCCAGCAGTGAAGGGGGTGGTGTCTATGGCTACACCTTC.

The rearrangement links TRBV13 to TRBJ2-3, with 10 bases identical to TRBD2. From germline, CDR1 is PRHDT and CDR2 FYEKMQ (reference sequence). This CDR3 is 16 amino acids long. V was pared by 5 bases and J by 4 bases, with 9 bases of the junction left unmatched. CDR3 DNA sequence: TGTGCCAGCAGCCGCAAGCGGGGGGGCATTTCAGATACGCAGTATTTT. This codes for CASSRKRGGISDTQYF.

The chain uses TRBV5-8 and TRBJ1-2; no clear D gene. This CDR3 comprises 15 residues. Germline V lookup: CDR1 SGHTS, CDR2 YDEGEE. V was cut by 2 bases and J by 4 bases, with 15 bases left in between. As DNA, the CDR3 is TGTGCCAGCAGCTTCGAGGGAACCCCTGGCTATGGCTACACCTTC. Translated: CASSFEGTPGYGYTF.

DNA for the CDR3: TGTGCCATCAGTGAATCGGGGAACACTGAAGCTTTCTTT. Translated: CAISESGNTEAFF. The chain employs TRBV10-3 and TRBJ1-1; no reliable D call. Trimming removed 3 bases at V and 1 base at J, with 6 bases between. The germline CDR1 and CDR2 sequences are ENHRY and SYGVKD. This CDR3 is built from 13 residues.

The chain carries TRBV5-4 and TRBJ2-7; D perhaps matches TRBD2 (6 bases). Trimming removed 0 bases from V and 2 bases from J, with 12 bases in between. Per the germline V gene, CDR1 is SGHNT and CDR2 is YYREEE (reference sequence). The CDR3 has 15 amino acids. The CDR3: CASSLGGLATYEQYF. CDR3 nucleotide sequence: TGTGCCAGCAGCTTGGGGGGACTTGCAACCTACGAGCAGTACTTC.

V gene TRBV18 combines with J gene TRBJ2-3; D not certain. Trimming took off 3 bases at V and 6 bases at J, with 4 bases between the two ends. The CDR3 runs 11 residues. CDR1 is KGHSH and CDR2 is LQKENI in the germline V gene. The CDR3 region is CASSPRDTQYF. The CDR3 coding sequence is TGTGCCAGCTCACCGCGCGATACGCAGTATTTT.

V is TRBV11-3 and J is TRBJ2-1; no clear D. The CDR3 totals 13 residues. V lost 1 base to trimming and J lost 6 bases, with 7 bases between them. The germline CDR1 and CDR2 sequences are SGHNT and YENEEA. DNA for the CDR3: TGTGCCAGCAGCTTAGGTGTAGTCAATGAGCAGTTCTTC. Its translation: CASSLGVVNEQFF.

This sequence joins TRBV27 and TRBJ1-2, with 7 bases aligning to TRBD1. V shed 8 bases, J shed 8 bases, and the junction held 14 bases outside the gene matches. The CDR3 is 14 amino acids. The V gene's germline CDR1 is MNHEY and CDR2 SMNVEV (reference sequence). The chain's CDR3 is CASGITITGDGYTF. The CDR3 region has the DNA TGTGCCAGCGGAATTACAATCACAGGGGACGGCTACACCTTC.

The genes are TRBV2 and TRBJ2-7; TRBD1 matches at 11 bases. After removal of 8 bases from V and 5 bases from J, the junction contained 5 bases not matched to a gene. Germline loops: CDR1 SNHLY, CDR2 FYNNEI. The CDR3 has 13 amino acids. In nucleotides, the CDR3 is TGTGCCAGCGGGGACAGGGGGAGAAACGAGCAGTACTTC. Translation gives CASGDRGRNEQYF.

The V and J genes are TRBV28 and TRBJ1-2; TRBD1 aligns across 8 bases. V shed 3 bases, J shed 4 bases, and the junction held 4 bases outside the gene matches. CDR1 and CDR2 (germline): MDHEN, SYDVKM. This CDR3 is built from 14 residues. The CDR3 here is CASSFGQGSYGYTF. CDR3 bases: TGTGCCAGCAGTTTCGGACAGGGCTCCTATGGCTACACCTTC.

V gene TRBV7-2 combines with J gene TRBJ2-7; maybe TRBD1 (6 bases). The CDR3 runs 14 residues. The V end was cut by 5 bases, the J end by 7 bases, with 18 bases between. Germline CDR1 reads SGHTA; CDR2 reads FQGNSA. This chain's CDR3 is CASSPQGRVREQYF. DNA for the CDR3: TGTGCCAGCAGCCCCCAGGGGCGGGTACGTGAGCAGTACTTC.

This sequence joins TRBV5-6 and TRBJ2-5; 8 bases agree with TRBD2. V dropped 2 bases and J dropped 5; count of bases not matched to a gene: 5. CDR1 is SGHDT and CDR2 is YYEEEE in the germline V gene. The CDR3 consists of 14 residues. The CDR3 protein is CASSLGLAWETQYF. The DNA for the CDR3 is TGTGCCAGCAGCTTAGGACTAGCATGGGAGACCCAGTACTTC.

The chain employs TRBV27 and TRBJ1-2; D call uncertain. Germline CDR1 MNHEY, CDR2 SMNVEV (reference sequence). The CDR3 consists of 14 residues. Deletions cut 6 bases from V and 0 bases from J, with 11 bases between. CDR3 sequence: CASSGRSSNYGYTF. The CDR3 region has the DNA TGTGCCAGCAGCGGGAGGAGTTCTAACTATGGCTACACCTTC.

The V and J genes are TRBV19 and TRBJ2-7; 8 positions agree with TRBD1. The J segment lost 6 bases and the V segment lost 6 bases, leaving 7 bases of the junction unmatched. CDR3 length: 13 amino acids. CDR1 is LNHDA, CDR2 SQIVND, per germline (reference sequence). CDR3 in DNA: TGTGCCAGTAGCGTGACAGGGGTAGGCGAGCAGTACTTC. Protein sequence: CASSVTGVGEQYF.

CDR3: CAWSVLLWDKNTEAFF. DNA of the CDR3: TGTGCCTGGAGTGTACTCCTGTGGGACAAGAACACTGAAGCTTTCTTT. This chain joins TRBV30 and TRBJ1-1, with D tentatively TRBD1 (6 bases). CDR3 length: 16 amino acids. Germline V gene sequence: CDR1 GTSNPN, CDR2 SVGIG (reference sequence). Trimming removed 0 bases from V and 1 base from J, with 15 bases in between. Full variable domain (outside the CDR3, taken from reference TRBV30 and TRBJ1-1): SQTIHQWPATLVQPVGSPLSLECTVEGTSNPNLYWYRQAAGRGLQLLFYSVGIGQISSEVPQNLSASRPQDRQFILSSKKLLLSDSGFYLCAWSVLLWDKNTEAFFGQGTRLTVV.

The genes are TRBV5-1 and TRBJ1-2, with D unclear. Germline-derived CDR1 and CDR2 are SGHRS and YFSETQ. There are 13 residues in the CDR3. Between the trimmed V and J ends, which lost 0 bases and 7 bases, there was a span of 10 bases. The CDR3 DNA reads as TGCGCCAGCAGCTTGGATTTGGTCAGTGGCTACACCTTC. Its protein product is CASSLDLVSGYTF.

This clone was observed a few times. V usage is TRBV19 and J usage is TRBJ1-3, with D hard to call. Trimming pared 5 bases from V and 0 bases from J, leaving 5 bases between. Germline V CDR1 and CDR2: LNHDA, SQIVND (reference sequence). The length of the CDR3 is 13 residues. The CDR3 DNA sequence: TGTGCCAGTAGTGGCCTCTCTGGAAACACCATATATTTT. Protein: CASSGLSGNTIYF.

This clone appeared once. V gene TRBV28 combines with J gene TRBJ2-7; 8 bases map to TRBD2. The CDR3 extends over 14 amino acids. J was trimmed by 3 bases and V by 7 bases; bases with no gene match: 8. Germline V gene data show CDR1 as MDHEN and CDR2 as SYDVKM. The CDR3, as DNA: TGTGCCAGCACCCGCCGGGCGGGAGGCTACGAGCAGTACTTC. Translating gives CASTRRAGGYEQYF.